The 4 T cell receptor beta chains below were found in one sample sequenced in a study of blood T cell repertoires in COVID-19. Produced via immunoSEQ multiplex PCR; TCRdb's table is partial and in-frame only. The table has some 250,000 clones, nearly 90% seen once. Specimen: peripheral blood. Receptor source: a human donor in a cohort sampled during active COVID-19.

V usage is TRBV30 and J usage is TRBJ2-1; TRBD2 aligns across 8 bases. This CDR3 is built from 16 residues. Looked up from germline, CDR1 is GTSNPN and CDR2 is SVGIG (reference sequence). The V gene end was trimmed by 3 bases and the J gene end by 8 bases; junction bases not matched to a gene: 15. The chain's CDR3 is CAWRGFGTRNLDEQFF. The DNA of the CDR3 is TGTGCCTGGAGAGGATTTGGGACTAGGAATCTGGATGAGCAGTTCTTC.

V and J are TRBV6-2 or TRBV6-3 and TRBJ2-7; D unresolved. The V end lost 2 bases, the J end lost 5 bases, and 13 bases lay between the germline ends. There are 14 residues in the CDR3. The V gene's germline CDR1 is MNHEY and CDR2 SVGEGT. The CDR3 is CASSYPGSLNEQYF. DNA of the CDR3: TGTGCCAGCAGTTACCCCGGTTCGCTTAACGAGCAGTACTTC.

This chain connects TRBV5-4 to TRBJ1-1, with a tentative D call TRBD1 (6 bases). The CDR3 covers 12 residues. Germline CDR1 SGHNT, CDR2 YYREEE (reference sequence). V dropped 4 bases and J dropped 7 bases, with 11 bases sitting between them. CDR3 coding DNA: TGTGCCAGCAGCGAGGGACAAGTTGAAGCTTTCTTT. This sequence encodes CASSEGQVEAFF.

The rearrangement links TRBV19 to TRBJ2-1; TRBD1 matches at 9 bases. The V and J ends lost 7 bases and 5 bases, in that order; junction bases with no gene match: 9. The length of the CDR3 is 15 residues. Germline-derived CDR1 and CDR2 are LNHDA and SQIVND (reference sequence). The CDR3 protein is CASTRGTGIDNEQFF. The CDR3 DNA is TGTGCCAGTACACGCGGGACAGGGATTGACAATGAGCAGTTCTTC.